The 11 T cell receptor beta chains below were found in one sample sequenced in a study of T-cell reconstitution after alpha-beta-depleted transplantation in children. Preparing the TCRbeta library involved the use of unique molecular identifiers. Via MiXCR, TCRdb re-called the PCR reads, giving one row per CDR3 protein. The table has some 200,000 distinct CDR3 sequences, roughly 11% seen once. The sample was PBMCs, taken before TCRalphabeta/CD19-depleted stem cell transplant. The receptors were gathered from a child younger than two with acute myeloid leukemia, due to receive a stem cell transplant.

This clonotype was observed many times. The CDR3 sequence is CASSLTRTSGQETQYF. The CDR3 DNA follows: TGTGCCAGCAGCTTAACCCGAACTAGCGGACAAGAGACCCAGTACTTC. The chain joins TRBV7-2 to TRBJ2-5; 8 bases match TRBD2. Trimming removed 2 bases from V and 2 bases from J; junction bases left unmatched: 7. The germline gives CDR1 SGHTA, CDR2 FQGNSA. This CDR3 has 16 residues.

The chain employs TRBV12-3 or TRBV12-4 and TRBJ1-5; 8 bases match TRBD1. Trimming at V came to 3 bases and at J to 3 bases, leaving 10 bases not matched to a gene. The CDR3 covers 17 residues. The CDR3 DNA reads as TGTGCCAGCAGTTTCAGTCAGGGGGCGGTTGACAATCAGCCCCAGCATTTT. As protein: CASSFSQGAVDNQPQHF.

This clonotype occurred many times. The rearrangement links TRBV3-1 to TRBJ2-5; TRBD1 agrees at 9 bases. The trim removed 4 bases at V and 5 bases at J, leaving 8 bases unmatched. The CDR3 sequence is 15 residues long. Germline-derived CDR1 and CDR2 are LGHDT and YNNKEL (reference sequence). For the CDR3, the DNA is TGTGCCAGCAGCCTCCCCACCGGGACAGGGGAGACCCAGTACTTC. Its translation is CASSLPTGTGETQYF.

The chain recombines TRBV7-2 with TRBJ2-4; TRBD2 might be the D (6 bases). This CDR3 spans 14 amino acids. Trimming shortened V by 7 bases and J by 6 bases, and 16 bases separated the two germline ends. Germline values: CDR1 SGHTA, CDR2 FQGNSA. Here the CDR3 reads CASTPFGGPNIQYF. For the CDR3, the DNA is TGTGCCAGCACCCCGTTTGGAGGGCCAAACATTCAGTACTTC.

This clonotype has only a few counts. This rearrangement joins TRBV27 to TRBJ2-7; D perhaps matches TRBD2 (5 bases). V was clipped by 6 bases and J by 4 bases, with 19 bases between them. This CDR3 spans 15 amino acids. From germline, CDR1 is MNHEY and CDR2 SMNVEV (reference sequence). DNA of the CDR3: TGTGCCAGCAGGCCGTCCAACCGGGATCTATACGAGCAGTACTTC. Translation: CASRPSNRDLYEQYF.

This clonotype was counted at least ten times. The CDR3 DNA is TGTGCCAGCAGTTTGGGGGGAGGGATAAGGAAGGAGCAGTTCTTC. It codes for CASSLGGGIRKEQFF. The V call is TRBV27, the J call TRBJ2-1; 7 bases are a match to TRBD2. Germline CDR1 reads MNHEY; CDR2 reads SMNVEV (reference sequence). The trim removed 3 bases at V and 10 bases at J, leaving 12 bases unmatched. This CDR3 region has 15 residues.

The chain recombines TRBV5-1 with TRBJ2-2; D is ambiguous. Trimming took 7 bases from V and 4 from J, leaving 8 bases between them. Germline CDR1 SGHRS, CDR2 YFSETQ. The CDR3 covers 12 residues. This CDR3 is CASGTVTGELFF. The CDR3 bases are TGCGCCAGCGGAACTGTCACCGGGGAGCTGTTTTTT.

This clonotype was detected ten times or more. The chain has TRBV24-1 and TRBJ2-3; D perhaps matches TRBD1 (6 bases). There are 14 residues in the CDR3. Trimming cost V 4 bases and J 1 base, with 8 bases left between them. The germline gives CDR1 KGHDR, CDR2 SFDVKD. The CDR3 loop is CATSEGAGTDTQYF. The CDR3 bases are TGTGCCACCAGTGAGGGGGCAGGCACAGATACGCAGTATTTT.

As concerns this clonotype: Germline and junction disagree at one end, which may indicate a read error. The V gene is TRBV5-1, the J gene TRBJ1-2; D perhaps matches TRBD1 (6 bases). The CDR3 has 16 amino acids. CDR1 is SGHRS, CDR2 YFSETQ, per germline. CDR3 amino acids: CARAYGGHCVNYGYTF. CDR3 coding DNA: TGTGCCAGAGCTTATGGGGGACACTGTGTGAACTATGGCTACACCTTC.

Comments on this clonotype: One end of the junction varies from germline; a read error may be responsible. The chain joins TRBV20-1 to TRBJ1-2, with TRBD1 as a possible D gene (5 bases). The CDR3 is made up of 14 amino acids. Germline V gene lookup returns CDR1 DFQATT and CDR2 SNEGSKA (reference sequence). As DNA, the CDR3 is TGCAGTGCACCCCACCGGGAGGGGACCTATGCCTACACCTTC. Its translation: CSAPHREGTYAYTF.

This clonotype appeared a few times. The chain carries TRBV3-1 and TRBJ1-2; D is uncertain. V was shortened by 0 bases and J by 7 bases, with 9 bases between the two germline ends. Germline CDR1 and CDR2: LGHDT and YNNKEL (reference sequence). CDR3 length: 13 amino acids. The CDR3 spells CASSQDLAPGYTF. The CDR3 DNA sequence: TGTGCCAGCAGCCAAGATTTGGCCCCTGGCTACACCTTC.